This T cell receptor (beta chain) derives from a study of cytomegalovirus exposure and HLA in healthy donors. Details on this clone: Its cognate antigen is unknown.

The CDR3 extends over 14 amino acids. Per germline, CDR1 SGHVS and CDR2 FQNEAQ. V lost 4 bases, J lost 6 bases, and 16 bases lay in between. Donors in the study were healthy people who gave bone marrow. Primers: 60 Vbeta forward and 13 Jbeta reverse. TCRdb keeps only in-frame clones here, not all; method: immunoSEQ multiplex PCR. The sample holds some 90,000 clones, 70% to 80% seen once. Findings and caveats of the study: With later analysis, a missense DCLRE1C variant became linked to TCR beta V- and J-gene trimming.

The receptor was isolated from a man aged 55 to 70 in good health and CMV-seronegative. The chain carries TRBV7-8 and TRBJ2-7; D ambiguous. Input material: PBMCs. Here the CDR3 DNA reads TGTGCCAGCAGCTCCCCGACGAACAGTTTCGAGCAGTACTTC. Translation gives CASSSPTNSFEQYF.